This T cell receptor (beta chain) is from a study of T cells in Graves' hyperthyroidism and ophthalmopathy. Study results and limitations: Most thyroid clonotypes expanded above 0.001 were also detected in blood.

Amplification targeted TCR beta CDR3 regions from RNA transcripts. First-round RT-PCR with HTBI primers amplified the TCR CDR3 region. From the multiplex PCR reads, TCRdb called clonotypes with MiXCR, one entry per CDR3 protein. Among about 270,000 distinct CDR3 sequences, 15% were seen once, and the ten largest hold around 30%. This clonotype was detected ten times or more. Its antigen is undetermined. Patients were aged 18 to 65, had disease duration under 2 months, and had newly diagnosed hyperthyroidism. Every diagnosis used clinical symptoms, serum thyroxine and TRAb, thyroid ultrasound and orbital computed tomography. First hyperthyroidism diagnosis is when the blood sample was obtained, before any ophthalmopathy symptoms. There are 16 residues in the CDR3. CDR1 and CDR2 from the germline V gene are SEHNR and FQNEAQ (reference sequence). Trimming cost V 4 bases and J 5 bases, with 20 bases left between them.

The chain is built from TRBV7-9 and TRBJ2-5; D is tentatively TRBD1 or TRBD2 (5 bases each). The specimen was blood. This sequence was found in a woman aged 50 to 65 with Graves' hyperthyroidism that later progressed to Graves' ophthalmopathy. The CDR3 reads CASSYPYGGVEETQYF. CDR3 DNA sequence: TGTGCCAGCAGCTACCCATATGGGGGAGTCGAGGAGACCCAGTACTTC.